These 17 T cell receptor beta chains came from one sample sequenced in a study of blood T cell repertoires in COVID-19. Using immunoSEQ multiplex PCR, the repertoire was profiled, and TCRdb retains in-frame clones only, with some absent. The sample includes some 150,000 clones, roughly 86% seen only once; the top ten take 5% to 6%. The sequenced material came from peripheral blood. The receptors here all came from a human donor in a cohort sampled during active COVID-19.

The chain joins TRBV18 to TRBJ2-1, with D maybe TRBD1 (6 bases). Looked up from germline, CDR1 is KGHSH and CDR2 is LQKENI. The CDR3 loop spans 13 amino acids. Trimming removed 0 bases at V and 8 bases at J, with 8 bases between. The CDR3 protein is CASSPPQGYEQFF. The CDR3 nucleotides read TGTGCCAGCTCACCACCCCAGGGGTATGAGCAGTTCTTC.

The chain's CDR3 is CAISESRGAVEQFF. The CDR3 nucleotides are TGTGCCATCAGTGAGTCGCGGGGAGCGGTTGAGCAGTTCTTC. The rearrangement joins TRBV10-3 to TRBJ2-1; maybe TRBD2 (6 bases). CDR1 is ENHRY, CDR2 SYGVKD, per germline. There are 14 residues in the CDR3. V was cut by 0 bases and J by 9 bases, with 12 bases left in between.

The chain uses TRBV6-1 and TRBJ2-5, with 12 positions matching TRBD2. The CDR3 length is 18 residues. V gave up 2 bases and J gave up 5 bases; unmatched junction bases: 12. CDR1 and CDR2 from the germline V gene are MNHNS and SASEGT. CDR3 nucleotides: TGTGCCAGCAGTGAAATCTCTTCTAGCGGGGGGGCCGAGGAGACCCAGTACTTC. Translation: CASSEISSSGGAEETQYF.

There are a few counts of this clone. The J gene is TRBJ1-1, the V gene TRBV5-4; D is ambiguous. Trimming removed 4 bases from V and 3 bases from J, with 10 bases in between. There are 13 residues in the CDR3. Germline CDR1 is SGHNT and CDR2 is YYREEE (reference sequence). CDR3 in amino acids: CASSLTRDTEAFF. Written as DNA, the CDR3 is TGTGCCAGCAGCCTCACGAGGGACACTGAAGCTTTCTTT.

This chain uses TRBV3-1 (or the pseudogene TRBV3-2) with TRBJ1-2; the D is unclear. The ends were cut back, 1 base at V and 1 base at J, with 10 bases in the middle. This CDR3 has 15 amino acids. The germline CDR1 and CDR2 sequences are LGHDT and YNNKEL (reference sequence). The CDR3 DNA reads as TGTGCCAGCAGCCAAGGTCGAGGATTTAACTATGGCTACACCTTC. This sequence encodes CASSQGRGFNYGYTF.

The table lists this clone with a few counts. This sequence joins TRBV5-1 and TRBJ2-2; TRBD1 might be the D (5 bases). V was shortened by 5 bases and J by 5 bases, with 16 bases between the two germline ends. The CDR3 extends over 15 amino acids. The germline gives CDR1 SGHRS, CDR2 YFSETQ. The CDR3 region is CASSSKSGSTGELFF. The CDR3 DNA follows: TGCGCCAGCAGTTCTAAATCAGGGTCGACCGGGGAGCTGTTTTTT.

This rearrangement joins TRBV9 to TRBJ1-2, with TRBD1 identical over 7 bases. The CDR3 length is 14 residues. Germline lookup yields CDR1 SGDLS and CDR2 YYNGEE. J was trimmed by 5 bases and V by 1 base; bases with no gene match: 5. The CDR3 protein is CASSVTDRVYGYTF. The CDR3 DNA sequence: TGTGCCAGCAGCGTAACCGACAGGGTTTATGGCTACACCTTC.

For the CDR3, the DNA is TGCGCCAGCAGCCGCGGGGACGGGAGGGATGAGCAGTTCTTC. Translating gives CASSRGDGRDEQFF. This chain connects TRBV4-1 to TRBJ2-1; 8 bases are shared with TRBD2. CDR1 and CDR2 from the germline V gene are MGHRA and YSYEKL. J gave up 8 bases and V 4 bases, and 7 bases lay outside the gene matches. The CDR3 is 14 amino acids.

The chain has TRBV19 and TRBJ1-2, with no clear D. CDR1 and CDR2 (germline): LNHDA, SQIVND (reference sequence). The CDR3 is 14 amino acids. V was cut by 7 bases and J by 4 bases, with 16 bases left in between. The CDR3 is CASTPASSGYGYTF. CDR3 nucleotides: TGTGCCAGTACTCCGGCCTCGTCGGGCTATGGCTACACCTTC.

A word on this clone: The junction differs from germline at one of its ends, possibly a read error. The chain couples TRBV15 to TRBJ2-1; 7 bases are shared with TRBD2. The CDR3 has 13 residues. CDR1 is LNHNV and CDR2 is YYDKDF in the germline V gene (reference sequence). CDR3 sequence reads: CATSVVGGDEQFF. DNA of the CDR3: TGTGCCACCAGCGTCGTGGGGGGGGATGAGCAATTCTTC. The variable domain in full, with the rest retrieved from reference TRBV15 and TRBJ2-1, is DAMVIQNPRYQVTQFGKPVTLSCSQTLNHNVMYWYQQKSSQAPKLLFHYYDKDFNNEADTPDNFQSRRPNTSFCFLDIRSPGLGDTAMYLCATSVVGGDEQFFGPGTRLTVL.

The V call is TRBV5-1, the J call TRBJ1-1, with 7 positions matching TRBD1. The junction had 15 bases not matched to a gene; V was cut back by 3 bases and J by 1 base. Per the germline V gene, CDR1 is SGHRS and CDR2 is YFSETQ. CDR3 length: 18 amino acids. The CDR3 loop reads CASSYGGSRGEANTEAFF. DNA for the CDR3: TGCGCCAGCAGCTACGGAGGGAGCAGGGGGGAGGCGAACACTGAAGCTTTCTTT.

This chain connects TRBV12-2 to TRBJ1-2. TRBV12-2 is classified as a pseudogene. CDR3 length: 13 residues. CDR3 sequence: CASRKGGGYGYTF. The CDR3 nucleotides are TGTGCAAGTCGGAAGGGAGGAGGCTATGGCTACACCTTC.

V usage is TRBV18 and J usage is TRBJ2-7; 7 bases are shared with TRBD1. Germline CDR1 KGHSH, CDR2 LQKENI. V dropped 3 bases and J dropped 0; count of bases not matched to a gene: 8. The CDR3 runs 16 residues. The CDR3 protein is CASSPQPRDSSYEQYF. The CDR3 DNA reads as TGTGCCAGCTCACCTCAGCCCCGGGACAGCTCCTACGAGCAGTACTTC.

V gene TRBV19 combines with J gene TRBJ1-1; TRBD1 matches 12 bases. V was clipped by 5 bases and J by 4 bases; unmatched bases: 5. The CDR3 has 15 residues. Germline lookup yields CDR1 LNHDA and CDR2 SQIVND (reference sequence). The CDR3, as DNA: TGTGCCAGTAGTCCGGGACAGGGGGCTGTCACTGAAGCTTTCTTT. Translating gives CASSPGQGAVTEAFF.

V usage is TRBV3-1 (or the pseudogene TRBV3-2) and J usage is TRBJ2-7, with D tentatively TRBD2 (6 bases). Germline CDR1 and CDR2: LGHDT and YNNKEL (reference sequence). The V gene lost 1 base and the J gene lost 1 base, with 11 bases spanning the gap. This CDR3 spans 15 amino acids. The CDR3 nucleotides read TGTGCCAGCAGCCAAGGCGCGGGGCAATCCTACGAGCAGTACTTC. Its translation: CASSQGAGQSYEQYF.

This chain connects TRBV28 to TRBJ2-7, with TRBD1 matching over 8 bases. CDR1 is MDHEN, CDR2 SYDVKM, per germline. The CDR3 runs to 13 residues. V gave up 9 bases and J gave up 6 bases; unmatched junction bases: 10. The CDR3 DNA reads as TGTGCCAGTACAGACAGGGGATATCGCGAGCAGTACTTC. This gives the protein CASTDRGYREQYF.

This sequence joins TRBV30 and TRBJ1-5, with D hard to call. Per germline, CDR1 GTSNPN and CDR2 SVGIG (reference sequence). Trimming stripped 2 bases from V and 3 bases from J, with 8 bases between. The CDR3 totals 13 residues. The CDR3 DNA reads TGTGCCTGGAGTCAGGCAGACAATCAGCCCCAGCATTTT. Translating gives CAWSQADNQPQHF. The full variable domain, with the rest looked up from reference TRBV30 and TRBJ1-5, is SQTIHQWPATLVQPVGSPLSLECTVEGTSNPNLYWYRQAAGRGLQLLFYSVGIGQISSEVPQNLSASRPQDRQFILSSKKLLLSDSGFYLCAWSQADNQPQHFGDGTRLSIL.